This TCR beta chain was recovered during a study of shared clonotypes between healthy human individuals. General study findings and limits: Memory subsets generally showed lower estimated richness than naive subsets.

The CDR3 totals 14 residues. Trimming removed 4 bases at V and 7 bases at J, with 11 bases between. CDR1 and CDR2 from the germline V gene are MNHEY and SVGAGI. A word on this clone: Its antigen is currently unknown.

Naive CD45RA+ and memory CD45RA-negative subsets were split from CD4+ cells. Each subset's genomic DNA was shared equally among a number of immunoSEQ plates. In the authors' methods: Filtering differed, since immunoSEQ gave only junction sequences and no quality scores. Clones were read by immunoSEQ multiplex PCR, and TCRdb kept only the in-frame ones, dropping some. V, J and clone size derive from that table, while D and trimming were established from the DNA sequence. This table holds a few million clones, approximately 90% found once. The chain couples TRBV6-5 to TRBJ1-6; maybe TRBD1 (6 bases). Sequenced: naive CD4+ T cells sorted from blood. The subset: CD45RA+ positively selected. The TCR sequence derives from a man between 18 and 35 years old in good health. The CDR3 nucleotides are TGTGCCAGCAGTTTTCGACAGGCCAATTCACCCCTCCACTTT. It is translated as CASSFRQANSPLHF.